A selection of T cell receptor beta chains follows, all from one sample in a study of T cell repertoires in cytomegalovirus infection. In TCRdb, the reads were re-called with MiXCR into one record per CDR3 protein. Of a few hundred thousand distinct CDR3 sequences listed, 40% are singletons. Antigen specificity for these receptors is unknown. Sequenced here: cultured PBMCs, sampled from culture after CMV antigen stimulation. Every receptor here comes from a human donor in good health (CMV status not recorded). Some clones in this sample may be carry-over from other donors' samples. The CDR3 runs from the conserved cysteine through the conserved F or W.

TRBJ2-1,TRBV7-6,CASSIESPSGGNEQFF
TRBJ2-3,TRBV4-1,CASSQEVLLTQYF
TRBJ1-5,TRBV28,CASSSPGTVGYQPQHF
TRBJ1-1,TRBV29-1,CSVEEDREAFF
TRBJ2-5,TRBV4-3,CASSHYLSGLAGAQETQYF
TRBJ2-5,TRBV7-8,CASSLSRPLETQYF
TRBJ2-3,TRBV2,CASSPLAATDTQYF
TRBJ2-7,TRBV7-2,CASSFSAGEGEQYF
TRBJ2-3,TRBV6-6,CASSYGGQGVGTQYF
TRBJ2-3,TRBV6-2/TRBV6-3,CASSYVWGKDTQYF
TRBJ2-6,TRBV7-1,CASSPRAWDGVSSGANVLTF
TRBJ2-2,TRBV12-3/TRBV12-4,CASRRGGWETGELFF
TRBJ1-2,TRBV7-2,CASSLNRGLYYGYTF
TRBJ2-7,TRBV6-5,CASSFLGDRDVVEQYF
TRBJ1-3,TRBV7-2,CASSRGYTIYF
TRBJ2-1,TRBV14,CASSQGLSGGLNEQFF
TRBJ1-1,TRBV2,CASSERQGRPEAFF
TRBJ2-3,TRBV12-3/TRBV12-4,CASSLALDTQYF
TRBJ1-5,TRBV7-2,CASSLAPQGARSNQPQHF
TRBJ1-4,TRBV20-1,CSARGISGSHATNEKLFF
TRBJ2-1,TRBV2,CASLRRGEQFF
TRBJ2-1,TRBV2,CASGLAYSYNEQFF
TRBJ2-5,TRBV27,CASSLRVGTSGETQYF
TRBJ2-7,TRBV19,CAGLEGCRPDEQYF
TRBJ2-1,TRBV7-2,CASSLGKGYKGLYNEQFF
TRBJ2-3,TRBV6-1,CASSEFREAGDTQYF
TRBJ2-7,TRBV6-7,CASSLKTETSSYEQYF
TRBJ2-5,TRBV6-8,CASSSGATNQETQYF
TRBJ1-3,TRBV7-4,CASSLAAVDTIYF
TRBJ2-7,TRBV7-2,CASSSQAGLPPREQYF
TRBJ2-4,TRBV6-6,CASSYPAGAKNIQYF